This TCR beta chain is drawn from a study of T-cell reconstitution after alpha-beta-depleted transplantation in children (dated by TCRdb to 2016 to 2017). Regarding the study in general: The study quantitatively tracked T-cell immune reconstitution after TCRalphabeta/CD19-depleted allogeneic hematopoietic cell transplantation in children using TCR repertoire profiling.

Remarks on this clonotype: Its cognate antigen has yet to be identified. The input lacks base qualities; no much larger clone sits a single base away.

Library construction relied on PCR. Reads for this sample came from an Illumina HiSeq 2500. TCR libraries were prepared with molecular barcoding, using unique molecular identifiers to normalize TCRbeta repertoire quantification. TCRdb passed the public sequencing reads through fastp at Q25 and MiXCR, retaining productive beta sequences. Each entry is one CDR3 protein sequence, shown with its most common DNA and genes. The sample table holds roughly 500,000 distinct CDR3 sequences, of which approximately 12% were seen once. The leading ten clones occupy about 5.6% of the sample. The source material was PBMCs from the stem cell graft donor, sampled from the stem cell graft. The sequence came from a human donor who donated a stem cell graft to a child with combined immunodeficiency.

The CDR3 sequence is CASSWGLWGETQYF. The DNA is as follows: TGCGCCAGCAGCTGGGGACTATGGGGCGAGACCCAGTACTTC. Rearrangement joined TRBV5-1 to TRBJ2-5, with 7 bases matching TRBD2. V is cut back by 3 bases and J by 5 bases, with 7 bases in the junction unmatched. For CDR1 and CDR2, the germline V gene lists SGHRS and YFSETQ. The CDR3 covers 14 residues, taking in both the cysteine and the phenylalanine. Left in the record is the CDR3 DNA by itself, 42 bases read in frame from the first base.